This T cell receptor (beta chain) is from a study of radiotherapy plus CTLA-4 blockade in lung cancer. Findings and caveats of the study: Among blood TCR repertoires after radiotherapy plus ipilimumab, tumor-derived clones expanded. Alongside interferon-beta, early blood T cell clone dynamics were reportedly the best predictor of response.

Treatment of patients with chemo-refractory metastatic non-small-cell lung cancer consisted of focal radiation plus CTLA-4 blockade with ipilimumab. Turning to this clone: The antigen is not known.

The table came from immunoSEQ multiplex PCR; TCRdb's copy has only in-frame clones and leaves some out. Altogether some 64,000 clones are present, about 72% being singletons, with the ten largest covering 4% to 5%. Sequencing was performed on peripheral blood, taken from a patient treated with radiotherapy plus ipilimumab. This clonotype was obtained from a human donor with non-small cell lung cancer who had a complete response to radiotherapy plus ipilimumab.

The DNA of the CDR3 is TGTGCCAGCAGCTCGAACAGGGCCGGGAACACTGAAGCTTTCTTT. Protein product: CASSSNRAGNTEAFF. This sequence joins TRBV7-9 and TRBJ1-1; D possibly corresponds to TRBD1 (6 bases). Germline V gene sequence: CDR1 SEHNR, CDR2 FQNEAQ (reference sequence). CDR3 length equals 15 residues. V lost 4 bases, J lost 1 base, and 13 bases lay in between. Full variable domain (remainder filled in from reference TRBV7-9 and TRBJ1-1): DTGVSQNPRHKITKRGQNVTFRCDPISEHNRLYWYRQTLGQGPEFLTYFQNEAQLEKSRLLSDRFSAERPKGSFSTLEIQRTEQGDSAMYLCASSSNRAGNTEAFFGQGTRLTVV.